This T cell receptor beta chain was identified in a study of blood T cell repertoires in COVID-19. V shed 3 bases and J 8 bases; nucleotides not matched to a gene: 7. The length of the CDR3 is 13 residues. Germline CDR1 is DFQATT and CDR2 is SNEGSKA (reference sequence). The table came from immunoSEQ multiplex PCR; TCRdb's copy has only in-frame clones and leaves some out. Among around 160,000 clones listed, about 90% were seen once. The sequence came from a man in his 60s with acute or convalescent COVID-19. The rearrangement links TRBV20-1 to TRBJ2-4; 7 bases fit TRBD2. Sequenced: peripheral blood. The CDR3 is CSASRQGGDIQYF. In nucleotides, the CDR3 is TGCAGTGCTAGTAGGCAGGGAGGGGACATTCAGTACTTC.